The 32 T cell receptor beta chains below come from one sample, sequenced in a study of response to subunit inactivated influenza vaccine. One entry per CDR3 protein, called by TCRdb with MiXCR from the RT-PCR reads. Of some 500,000 distinct CDR3 sequences detected, roughly 13% appear once; the ten largest clones hold roughly 13%. This material consisted of PBMCs from blood, taken 45 days after vaccination. The receptors stem from a man between 45 and 60 years old who received an inactivated influenza vaccine.

The V call is TRBV12-3 or TRBV12-4, the J call TRBJ1-5; 7 positions match TRBD1. The CDR3 runs to 14 residues. Trimming took 2 bases from V and 4 from J; bases not matched to a gene: 2. The CDR3 nucleotides read TGTGCCAGCAGTTTAATCAGGGGGAATCAGCCCCAGCATTTT. Translating gives CASSLIRGNQPQHF.

This clonotype has a handful of counts. CDR3 nucleotide sequence: TGTGCCAGCAGCCCATTGGCAGGGGGCTACACTGAAGCTTTCTTT. This codes for CASSPLAGGYTEAFF. The chain has TRBV7-9 and TRBJ1-1; 8 bases are a match to TRBD1. The length of the CDR3 is 15 residues. V was clipped by 5 bases and J by 3 bases; unmatched bases: 8. Germline-derived CDR1 and CDR2 are SEHNR and FQNEAQ (reference sequence).

This clonotype was recorded a few times. This chain uses TRBV20-1 with TRBJ2-3; D may be TRBD1 (5 bases). V shed 3 bases and J shed 5 bases, with 21 bases lying between them. Germline V gene sequence: CDR1 DFQATT, CDR2 SNEGSKA (reference sequence). This CDR3 spans 16 amino acids. The CDR3 nucleotides read TGCAGTGCTAGGGAACCGACAGTCCTACGCCGAGATACGCAGTATTTT. As protein: CSAREPTVLRRDTQYF.

This clonotype was recorded many times. The chain joins TRBV5-1 to TRBJ2-3; 10 bases are shared with TRBD1. CDR3 size: 16 residues. CDR1 is SGHRS, CDR2 YFSETQ, per germline. With V trimmed by 3 bases and J by 0 bases, 4 bases remained unmatched. Written as DNA, the CDR3 is TGCGCCAGCAGCTGGGGACAGGGGACGAGCACAGATACGCAGTATTTT. Translation gives CASSWGQGTSTDTQYF.

This clonotype was counted at least ten times. This chain joins TRBV7-2 and TRBJ2-7; 11 positions agree with TRBD2. Trimming removed 3 bases from V and 4 bases from J; junction bases left unmatched: 2. CDR1 and CDR2 (germline): SGHTA, FQGNSA. This CDR3 contains 14 residues. As DNA, the CDR3 is TGTGCCAGCAGCTTCGGACTAGCGGGTTACGAGCAGTACTTC. This encodes CASSFGLAGYEQYF.

This clonotype was detected only a few times. This sequence joins TRBV29-1 and TRBJ2-7, with TRBD1 matching 12 bases. After removal of 3 bases from V and 3 bases from J, the junction contained 9 bases not matched to a gene. The CDR3 extends over 16 amino acids. CDR1 is SQVTM and CDR2 is ANQGSEA in the germline V gene. The CDR3 sequence: CSVETTGTGGIYEQYF. The CDR3 coding sequence is TGCAGCGTTGAGACGACCGGGACAGGGGGCATCTACGAGCAGTACTTC.

A few counts support this clonotype. The chain recombines TRBV20-1 with TRBJ1-6; a weak D match, TRBD1 (5 bases). The CDR3 has 15 amino acids. Germline CDR1 DFQATT, CDR2 SNEGSKA (reference sequence). V was clipped by 6 bases and J by 11 bases, with 23 bases between them. The CDR3 protein is CSAAVPQGALTPLHF. The CDR3 DNA reads as TGCAGTGCCGCGGTCCCTCAGGGTGCCCTAACACCCCTCCACTTT.

In its sample, this clonotype was seen many times. CDR3 sequence reads: CASSLSEGFSADTQYF. In DNA, the CDR3 is TGTGCCAGCAGTTTATCGGAAGGGTTTAGTGCAGATACGCAGTATTTT. The chain uses TRBV12-3 or TRBV12-4 and TRBJ2-3, with D hard to call. Trimming cost V 2 bases and J 4 bases, with 16 bases left between them. The CDR3 runs 16 residues.

J is TRBJ1-2 and V is TRBV24-1; tentative D call: TRBD1 (6 bases). Trimming stripped 4 bases from V and 3 bases from J, with 20 bases between. The CDR3 loop spans 17 amino acids. Germline lookup yields CDR1 KGHDR and CDR2 SFDVKD. The CDR3 loop reads CATSESTGSGGYYGYTF. The CDR3 nucleotides read TGTGCCACCAGTGAGTCCACAGGGTCCGGGGGTTACTATGGCTACACCTTC.

This clonotype was recorded only once. V and J are TRBV4-3 and TRBJ1-1; TRBD1 is a possible D gene (5 bases). The CDR3 spans 13 residues. Germline CDR1 is LGHNA and CDR2 is YSLEER. V dropped 3 bases and J dropped 12 bases, with 17 bases sitting between them. CDR3 in DNA: TGCGCCAGCAGCCAGGTAGAGGCAGGGCTTCCTTTCTTT. Translating gives CASSQVEAGLPFF.

This clonotype appeared a few times. The chain has TRBV27 and TRBJ2-7; D may be TRBD2 (5 bases). Germline CDR1 MNHEY, CDR2 SMNVEV (reference sequence). This CDR3 spans 15 amino acids. The V end was cut by 5 bases, the J end by 1 base, with 15 bases between. CDR3 loop: CASSLRHRESYEQYF. In DNA, the CDR3 is TGTGCCAGCAGTCTTCGCCACCGGGAATCCTACGAGCAGTACTTC.

V gene TRBV3-1 combines with J gene TRBJ1-2; D uncertain. The V end was cut by 3 bases, the J end by 6 bases, with 11 bases between. Germline CDR1 is LGHDT and CDR2 is YNNKEL (reference sequence). The CDR3 extends over 13 amino acids. As DNA, the CDR3 is TGTGCCAGCAGCCATGAGCGACTGGATGGCTACACCTTC. This encodes CASSHERLDGYTF.

The chain is built from TRBV3-1 and TRBJ2-7; D is perhaps TRBD2 (5 bases). The V gene lost 3 bases and the J gene lost 5 bases, with 14 bases spanning the gap. CDR3 size: 14 residues. Germline CDR1 reads LGHDT; CDR2 reads YNNKEL (reference sequence). In nucleotides, the CDR3 is TGTGCCAGCAGCCAGGTGGGGAGTGGGAACGAGCAGTACTTC. It yields the protein CASSQVGSGNEQYF.

This sequence joins TRBV5-4 and TRBJ1-4, with D unclear. V shed 0 bases and J shed 1 base, with 7 bases lying between them. The CDR3 totals 15 residues. In germline, CDR1 is SGHNT, CDR2 YYREEE (reference sequence). Here the CDR3 DNA reads TGTGCCAGCAGCTTGGAAAGCGGAACTAATGAAAAACTGTTTTTT. Translation gives CASSLESGTNEKLFF.

This chain connects TRBV20-1 to TRBJ2-3; TRBD2 is a possible D gene (5 bases). Trimming cost V 7 bases and J 5 bases, with 19 bases left between them. The CDR3 runs 14 residues. Germline assignment: CDR1 DFQATT and CDR2 SNEGSKA (reference sequence). CDR3 sequence: CSVPTEAGGDTQYF. The CDR3 coding sequence is TGCAGTGTTCCTACGGAGGCAGGAGGAGATACGCAGTATTTT.

This clonotype was detected only a few times. This rearrangement joins TRBV7-2 to TRBJ2-1; 16 bases line up with TRBD2. Trimming cost V 5 bases and J 16 bases; bases outside gene matches: 11. From germline, CDR1 is SGHTA and CDR2 FQGNSA. CDR3 length: 15 residues. CDR3 amino acids: CASSPQGLAGGGFFF. CDR3 in DNA: TGTGCCAGCAGCCCACAGGGACTAGCGGGGGGGGGTTTCTTCTTC.

This clonotype was counted ten times or more. The DNA for the CDR3 is TGCAGTGCCAAACCAGGGGATTGGATGAACACTGAAGCTTTCTTT. This encodes CSAKPGDWMNTEAFF. The gene calls are TRBV20-1 and TRBJ1-1; D is perhaps TRBD1 (6 bases). The CDR3 sequence is 15 residues long. CDR1 is DFQATT, CDR2 SNEGSKA, per germline (reference sequence). The V and J ends lost 6 bases and 0 bases respectively, with 17 bases between them.

This clonotype was observed a few times. This chain connects TRBV24-1 to TRBJ2-6; 9 nucleotides line up with TRBD1. The CDR3 is 16 residues long. The germline V gene encodes CDR1 KGHDR and CDR2 SFDVKD. V trimming: 9 bases; J trimming: 2 bases; junction bases outside the gene matches: 7. The CDR3 protein is CATSGTGTAGANVLTF. As DNA, the CDR3 is TGTGCCACCTCTGGGACAGGGACCGCTGGGGCCAACGTCCTGACTTTC.

There are a few counts of this clonotype. V usage is TRBV6-1 and J usage is TRBJ2-1, with 9 bases lining up with TRBD1. Per the germline V gene, CDR1 is MNHNS and CDR2 is SASEGT. The junction had 4 bases not matched to a gene; V was cut back by 0 bases and J by 4 bases. The CDR3 covers 16 residues. The CDR3 coding sequence is TGTGCCAGCAGTGAAGCGGGGACAGGGAATTACAATGAGCAGTTCTTC. Its protein is CASSEAGTGNYNEQFF.

V usage is TRBV4-3 and J usage is TRBJ1-2; D ambiguous. Trimming took 0 bases from V and 2 from J, leaving 16 bases between them. In germline, CDR1 is LGHNA, CDR2 YSLEER. This CDR3 has 17 residues. The CDR3 nucleotides are TGCGCCAGCAGCCAAGACCGACGTGGCCACCCGAACTATGGCTACACCTTC. Translated: CASSQDRRGHPNYGYTF.

This clonotype occurred a few times. This chain joins TRBV20-1 and TRBJ2-5; D gene uncertain. Deletions cut 4 bases from V and 5 bases from J, with 8 bases between. Germline values: CDR1 DFQATT, CDR2 SNEGSKA (reference sequence). This CDR3 is built from 11 residues. The CDR3 DNA follows: TGCAGTGCTATGAACTTCGAGACCCAGTACTTC. Its protein is CSAMNFETQYF.

This clonotype was counted at least ten times. The chain combines TRBV7-2 with TRBJ2-1, with D unclear. CDR3 size: 13 residues. V dropped 2 bases and J dropped 5 bases, with 7 bases sitting between them. Germline-derived CDR1 and CDR2 are SGHTA and FQGNSA. In DNA, the CDR3 is TGTGCCAGCAGCTTAAACCGGGACAATGAGCAGTTCTTC. This encodes CASSLNRDNEQFF.

The genes are TRBV4-3 and TRBJ2-1, with D possibly being TRBD2 (6 bases). The CDR3 runs to 17 residues. Germline V lookup: CDR1 LGHNA, CDR2 YSLEER. Between the trimmed V and J ends, which lost 1 base and 5 bases, there was a span of 18 bases. CDR3 region: CASSQALSNSGDNEQFF. As DNA, the CDR3 is TGCGCCAGCAGCCAAGCTTTATCAAATAGCGGTGACAATGAGCAGTTCTTC.

This clonotype has just a few counts. This rearrangement joins TRBV6-1 to TRBJ2-3, with no clear D. CDR1 and CDR2 from the germline V gene are MNHNS and SASEGT. V was cut by 5 bases and J by 2 bases, with 11 bases left in between. This CDR3 contains 14 residues. The CDR3 protein is CASSRHPLTDTQYF. CDR3 sequence (DNA): TGTGCCAGCAGTCGACATCCCCTCACAGATACGCAGTATTTT.

The table lists this clonotype with many counts. The V and J genes are TRBV18 and TRBJ2-7; either TRBD1 or TRBD2 may supply D (7 bases each). This CDR3 contains 14 residues. Trimming took off 6 bases at V and 1 base at J, with 13 bases between the two ends. The germline V gene encodes CDR1 KGHSH and CDR2 LQKENI. CDR3 sequence (DNA): TGTGCCAGCTCCCGACAGGGAGGGTCCTACGAGCAGTACTTC. The encoded protein is CASSRQGGSYEQYF.

The chain joins TRBV5-6 to TRBJ2-3; perhaps TRBD1 as D (6 bases). The CDR3 has 15 residues. V shed 4 bases and J shed 3 bases, with 15 bases lying between them. Germline V CDR1 and CDR2: SGHDT, YYEEEE. CDR3 residues: CASSPRQARTDTQYF. The CDR3 bases are TGTGCCAGCAGCCCACGACAGGCAAGGACAGATACGCAGTATTTT.

The V call is TRBV24-1, the J call TRBJ2-5; D call uncertain. CDR3 length: 12 residues. Germline V gene lookup returns CDR1 KGHDR and CDR2 SFDVKD. V was cut by 0 bases and J by 7 bases, with 5 bases left in between. CDR3 sequence: CATSDLLMTQYF. The CDR3 DNA follows: TGTGCCACCAGTGATTTGCTCATGACCCAGTACTTC.

This clonotype was seen repeatedly, ten times or more. V gene TRBV10-2 combines with J gene TRBJ2-7; D unclear. This CDR3 is 13 amino acids long. V was cut by 0 bases and J by 3 bases, with 6 bases left in between. Germline V gives CDR1 WSHSY, CDR2 SAAADI. CDR3 bases: TGCGCCAGCAGTGAGTCGAAGGGCTACGAGCAGTACTTC. It yields the protein CASSESKGYEQYF.

The chain combines TRBV20-1 with TRBJ2-3, with D perhaps matching TRBD1 (5 bases). The CDR3 loop spans 16 amino acids. Germline lookup yields CDR1 DFQATT and CDR2 SNEGSKA (reference sequence). V was cut by 1 base and J by 0 bases, with 14 bases left in between. As DNA, the CDR3 is TGCAGTGCTAGAGGCCCCGGCAGGGTTAGCACAGATACGCAGTATTTT. Its translation is CSARGPGRVSTDTQYF.

This clonotype was picked up many times. This chain joins TRBV7-9 and TRBJ2-1; possible D gene TRBD2, 5 bases. The germline V and J ends were trimmed by 2 bases and 0 bases, with 11 bases remaining between them. Germline lookup yields CDR1 SEHNR and CDR2 FQNEAQ (reference sequence). The CDR3 consists of 16 residues. The CDR3 protein is CASSLPTSSSYNEQFF. The CDR3 DNA sequence: TGTGCCAGCAGCTTACCCACTAGTTCCTCCTACAATGAGCAGTTCTTC. The full variable domain, with the rest looked up from reference TRBV7-9 and TRBJ2-1, is DTGVSQNPRHKITKRGQNVTFRCDPISEHNRLYWYRQTLGQGPEFLTYFQNEAQLEKSRLLSDRFSAERPKGSFSTLEIQRTEQGDSAMYLCASSLPTSSSYNEQFFGPGTRLTVL.

V gene TRBV7-2 combines with J gene TRBJ2-2; tentative D call: TRBD2 (6 bases). Germline V CDR1 and CDR2: SGHTA, FQGNSA. The length of the CDR3 is 14 residues. The V gene lost 1 base and the J gene lost 6 bases, with 9 bases spanning the gap. CDR3 in amino acids: CASSLVREAGELFF. The DNA for the CDR3 is TGTGCCAGCAGCTTAGTTAGGGAGGCCGGGGAGCTGTTTTTT. Drawing the rest from reference TRBV7-2 and TRBJ2-2, the complete variable domain is GAGVSQSPSNKVTEKGKDVELRCDPISGHTALYWYRQSLGQGLEFLIYFQGNSAPDKSGLPSDRFSAERTGGSVSTLTIQRTQQEDSAVYLCASSLVREAGELFFGEGSRLTVL.

V usage is TRBV12-3 or TRBV12-4 and J usage is TRBJ2-7, with TRBD2 matching over 9 bases. The V and J ends lost 1 base and 2 bases, in that order; junction bases with no gene match: 3. The CDR3 is 15 amino acids. CDR3 residues: CASSLEAGGAYEQYF. In DNA form, the CDR3 reads TGTGCCAGCAGTTTAGAGGCGGGAGGGGCCTACGAGCAGTACTTC.